This TCR beta chain was found in a study of blood T cell repertoires in COVID-19. About the study: Specimens from acute and convalescent COVID-19 originated in the United States, Italy and Spain. PBMCs, B-cell-depleted T cells, or T cells provided the cDNA or gDNA that made up the material.

The germline gives CDR1 SNHLY, CDR2 FYNNEI. V was cut by 2 bases and J by 3 bases, with 13 bases left in between. CDR3 size: 15 residues. As handled by the study authors: The authors estimated nucleated cell counts from reference gene primer amplification. TCRdb's copy holds only in-frame clones and misses some; the assay was immunoSEQ multiplex PCR. That table is the source of V, J and clone size, and D and trimming were worked out from the DNA. Here the sample spans roughly 13,000 clones, roughly 83% being singletons. The TCR comes from a man in his forties with active or convalescent COVID-19. Input material: peripheral blood. This chain links TRBV2 with TRBJ2-5; perhaps TRBD1 as D (5 bases). CDR3 protein: CASSEPRVVEETQYF. CDR3 nucleotide sequence: TGTGCCAGCAGTGAACCCAGGGTGGTGGAAGAGACCCAGTACTTC.